This record looks at one T cell receptor beta chain sequence and its context. What it recognizes is unknown. Trimming removed 0 bases from V and 5 bases from J, with 14 bases in between. In germline, CDR1 is MNHNY, CDR2 SVGAGI (reference sequence). The CDR3 loop spans 16 amino acids. The sample is drawn from a study of cytomegalovirus exposure and HLA in healthy donors. Study-wide results and caveats: A later analysis showed HLA-associated TCR beta chains outstripping equally common others in clonal expansion.

The PCR employed 60 Vbeta primers together with 13 Jbeta primers. The method was immunoSEQ multiplex PCR; TCRdb's version includes in-frame clones alone and lacks a portion of them. The sample records about 190,000 clones, 75% to 85% being singletons. The chain is built from TRBV6-6 and TRBJ1-5; no clear D gene. Sequencing was performed on PBMCs. This clonotype originated in a woman aged 18-29 years in good health and CMV-seronegative. The CDR3 spells CASSYSMRIQDQPQHF. The CDR3 nucleotides are TGTGCCAGCAGTTACTCGATGCGGATTCAAGATCAGCCCCAGCATTTT.